Presented here are 14 T cell receptor beta chains from one specimen sequenced in a study of cytomegalovirus exposure and HLA in healthy donors. Some clones are missing from TCRdb's copy, which holds only in-frame ones; the method was immunoSEQ multiplex PCR. Counted here are under 110,000 clones, around 90% occurring once; the ten biggest clones make up more than 1.5%. The specimen sequenced was PBMCs. The receptors were gathered from a woman between 18 and 30 years old in good health and CMV-seropositive.

V and J are TRBV18 and TRBJ1-2, with 7 bases identical to TRBD1. Germline V lookup: CDR1 KGHSH, CDR2 LQKENI. CDR3 length equals 14 residues. V shed 0 bases and J 4 bases; nucleotides not matched to a gene: 2. The CDR3 is CASSPPTGSYGYTF. The DNA of the CDR3 is TGTGCCAGCTCACCACCGACAGGGAGCTATGGCTACACCTTC.

V gene TRBV10-1 combines with J gene TRBJ2-1; a weak D match, TRBD1 (5 bases). The germline V gene encodes CDR1 WNHNN and CDR2 SYGVQD (reference sequence). The germline V and J ends were trimmed by 6 bases and 5 bases, with 5 bases remaining between them. The CDR3 covers 11 residues. The CDR3, as DNA: TGCGCCAGCAGCAGGGACAATGAGCAGTTCTTC. It translates to CASSRDNEQFF.

The rearrangement links TRBV5-1 to TRBJ2-5, with 10 bases identical to TRBD1. The CDR3 loop spans 15 amino acids. The germline V gene encodes CDR1 SGHRS and CDR2 YFSETQ. J was trimmed by 4 bases and V by 4 bases; bases with no gene match: 7. CDR3 DNA: TGCGCCAGCAGCCCTAGGGACAGGGGCGGAGAGACCCAGTACTTC. It codes for CASSPRDRGGETQYF.

The rearrangement joins TRBV19 to TRBJ1-2, with 8 bases lining up with TRBD1. The junction had 13 bases not matched to a gene; V was cut back by 5 bases and J by 8 bases. This CDR3 region has 15 residues. CDR1 LNHDA and CDR2 SQIVND come from the germline V gene (reference sequence). CDR3 loop: CASSSGQGRTRGYTF. The DNA for the CDR3 is TGTGCCAGTAGTTCTGGACAGGGAAGGACTCGCGGCTACACCTTC.

The chain recombines TRBV27 with TRBJ1-6; the D gene is possibly TRBD1 (6 bases). V lost 3 bases and J 7 bases, leaving 13 bases between the germline ends. Germline-derived CDR1 and CDR2 are MNHEY and SMNVEV (reference sequence). The CDR3 contains 15 residues. The CDR3 DNA reads TGTGCCAGCAGTTTTTATGGGGGCGCGAATTCACCCCTCCACTTT. Translating it yields CASSFYGGANSPLHF.

The rearrangement links TRBV5-6 to TRBJ2-7; D is possibly TRBD1 (5 bases). Germline values: CDR1 SGHDT, CDR2 YYEEEE. This CDR3 comprises 14 residues. With 0 bases removed from V and 4 bases from J, the gap between germline ends came to 11 bases. CDR3 coding DNA: TGTGCCAGCAGCTTGGGGGGCTTTTATTACGAGCAGTACGTC. This sequence encodes CASSLGGFYYEQYV.

The gene calls are TRBV11-2 and TRBJ2-7, with TRBD2 identical over 8 bases. The ends lost 1 base at V and 2 bases at J; junction bases unmatched: 1. Germline V gives CDR1 SGHAT, CDR2 FQNNGV. CDR3 length equals 14 residues. In DNA form, the CDR3 reads TGTGCCAGCAGCTTAGGCGGGGGGCCCTACGAGCAGTACGTC. The encoded protein is CASSLGGGPYEQYV.

In this sample, this clone turned up a few times. The genes are TRBV2 and TRBJ1-1; 8 bases map to TRBD1. CDR1 is SNHLY, CDR2 FYNNEI, per germline. V shed 6 bases, J shed 0 bases, and the junction held 6 bases outside the gene matches. This CDR3 spans 15 amino acids. CDR3 nucleotide sequence: TGTGCCAGCAGAGACAGGGGCTACTTGAACACTGAAGCTTTCTTT. Amino acids: CASRDRGYLNTEAFF.

This chain links TRBV2 with TRBJ2-1; D is uncertain. Trimming shortened V by 6 bases and J by 4 bases, and 4 bases separated the two germline ends. This CDR3 is 11 amino acids long. The germline CDR1 and CDR2 sequences are SNHLY and FYNNEI. Written as DNA, the CDR3 is TGTGCCAGCAGGGCTTACAATGAGCAGTTCTTC. Translated, it gives CASRAYNEQFF.

V gene TRBV5-4 combines with J gene TRBJ2-7, with 9 bases matching TRBD1. This CDR3 is built from 14 residues. The germline CDR1 and CDR2 sequences are SGHNT and YYREEE (reference sequence). The ends lost 3 bases at V and 3 bases at J; junction bases unmatched: 4. The CDR3, as DNA: TGTGCCAGCAGCTCGGGACAGGGAAACTACGAGCAGTACTTC. Its translation: CASSSGQGNYEQYF. Variable domain in full (rest from reference TRBV5-4 and TRBJ2-7): ETGVTQSPTHLIKTRGQQVTLRCSSQSGHNTVSWYQQALGQGPQFIFQYYREEENGRGNFPPRFSGLQFPNYSSELNVNALELDDSALYLCASSSGQGNYEQYFGPGTRLTVT.

The chain employs TRBV7-9 and TRBJ2-5, with D possibly TRBD1 on 6 matching bases. V shed 1 base and J shed 5 bases, with 11 bases lying between them. The germline V gene encodes CDR1 SEHNR and CDR2 FQNEAQ (reference sequence). CDR3 length equals 14 residues. CDR3 DNA: TGTGCCAGCAGCTTAGGAGGGGGATTGGAGACCCAGTACTTC. Protein product: CASSLGGGLETQYF.

This clone was detected only a few times. The chain employs TRBV7-8 and TRBJ2-7; D might be TRBD2 (6 bases). In germline, CDR1 is SGHVS, CDR2 FQNEAQ. The CDR3 loop spans 11 amino acids. Trimming shortened V by 5 bases and J by 8 bases, and 10 bases separated the two germline ends. The CDR3 DNA sequence: TGTGCCAGCAGCATCGCGGGGCAGCAGTACTTC. Translated, it gives CASSIAGQQYF.

The rearrangement uses TRBV19 and TRBJ1-5; D ambiguous. From germline, CDR1 is LNHDA and CDR2 SQIVND (reference sequence). V shed 3 bases and J shed 3 bases, with 6 bases lying between them. There are 13 residues in the CDR3. CDR3 amino acids: CASSIGYNQPQHF. CDR3 bases: TGTGCCAGTAGTATCGGGTACAATCAGCCCCAGCATTTT.

The chain uses TRBV4-3 and TRBJ1-2; 7 positions match TRBD1. Germline CDR1 is LGHNA and CDR2 is YSLEER. This CDR3 has 16 amino acids. The V and J ends lost 1 base and 5 bases, in that order; junction bases with no gene match: 10. CDR3 amino acids: CASSQVRSTGLYGYTF. CDR3 bases: TGCGCCAGCAGCCAAGTCCGATCGACAGGGCTATATGGCTACACCTTC.